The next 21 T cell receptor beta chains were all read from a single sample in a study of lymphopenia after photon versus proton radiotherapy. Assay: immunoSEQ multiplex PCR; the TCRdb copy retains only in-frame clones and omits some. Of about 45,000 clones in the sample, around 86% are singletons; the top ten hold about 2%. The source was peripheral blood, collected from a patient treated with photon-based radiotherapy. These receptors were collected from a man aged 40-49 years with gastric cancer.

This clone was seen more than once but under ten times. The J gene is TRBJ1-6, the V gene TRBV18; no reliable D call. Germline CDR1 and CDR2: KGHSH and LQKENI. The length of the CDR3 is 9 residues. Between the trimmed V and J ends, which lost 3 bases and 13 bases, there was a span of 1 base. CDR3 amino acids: CASSPPLHF. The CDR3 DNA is TGTGCCAGCTCACCGCCCCTCCACTTT. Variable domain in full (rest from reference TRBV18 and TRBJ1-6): NAGVMQNPRHLVRRRGQEARLRCSPMKGHSHVYWYRQLPEEGLKFMVYLQKENIIDESGMPKERFSAEFPKEGPSILRIQQVVRGDSAAYFCASSPPLHFGNGTRLTVT.

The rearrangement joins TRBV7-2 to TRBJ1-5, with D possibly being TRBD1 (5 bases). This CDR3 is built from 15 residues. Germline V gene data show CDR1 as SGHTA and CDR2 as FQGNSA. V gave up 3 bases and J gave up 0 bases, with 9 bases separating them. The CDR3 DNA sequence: TGTGCCAGCAGCTTGGAGGGGTATAGCAATCAGCCCCAGCATTTT. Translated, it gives CASSLEGYSNQPQHF.

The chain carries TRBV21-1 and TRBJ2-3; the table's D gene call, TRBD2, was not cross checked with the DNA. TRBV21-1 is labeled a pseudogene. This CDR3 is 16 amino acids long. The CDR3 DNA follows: TGTGCCCCGCGGGGTCGGAGCGGGGGATGCTCAGATACGCAGTATTTT. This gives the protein CAPRGRSGGCSDTQYF.

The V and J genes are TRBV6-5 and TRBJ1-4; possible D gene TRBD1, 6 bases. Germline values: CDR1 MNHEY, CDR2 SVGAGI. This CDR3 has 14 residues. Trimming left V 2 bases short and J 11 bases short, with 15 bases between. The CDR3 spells CASSYTGTAPKLFF. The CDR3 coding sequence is TGTGCCAGCAGTTACACAGGGACTGCGCCGAAACTGTTTTTT.

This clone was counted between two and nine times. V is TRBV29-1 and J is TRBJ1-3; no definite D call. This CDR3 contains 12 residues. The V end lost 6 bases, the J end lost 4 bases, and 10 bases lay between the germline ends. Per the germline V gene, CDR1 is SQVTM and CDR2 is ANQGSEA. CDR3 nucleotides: TGCAGCGTGGTTTCTCGGGGAAACACCATATATTTT. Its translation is CSVVSRGNTIYF.

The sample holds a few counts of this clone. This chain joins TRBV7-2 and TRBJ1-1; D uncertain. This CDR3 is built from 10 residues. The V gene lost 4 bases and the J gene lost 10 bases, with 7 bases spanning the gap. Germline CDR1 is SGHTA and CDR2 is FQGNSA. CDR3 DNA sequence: TGTGCCAGCAGCTCGTGGGGAGCTTTCTTT. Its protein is CASSSWGAFF. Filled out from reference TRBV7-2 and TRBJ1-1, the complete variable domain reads GAGVSQSPSNKVTEKGKDVELRCDPISGHTALYWYRQSLGQGLEFLIYFQGNSAPDKSGLPSDRFSAERTGGSVSTLTIQRTQQEDSAVYLCASSSWGAFFGQGTRLTVV.

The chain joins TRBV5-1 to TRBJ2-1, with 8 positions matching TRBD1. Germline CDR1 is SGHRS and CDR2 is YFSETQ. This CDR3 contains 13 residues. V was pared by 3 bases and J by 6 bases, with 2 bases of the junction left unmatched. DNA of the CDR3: TGCGCCAGCAGCTCCGGGACAGGCAATGAGCAGTTCTTC. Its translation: CASSSGTGNEQFF.

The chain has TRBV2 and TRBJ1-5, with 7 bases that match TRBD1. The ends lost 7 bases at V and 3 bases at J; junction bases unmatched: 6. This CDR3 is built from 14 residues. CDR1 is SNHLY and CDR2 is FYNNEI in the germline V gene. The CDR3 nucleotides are TGTGCCAGCAATTACAGGGGATTCAATCAGCCCCAGCATTTT. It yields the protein CASNYRGFNQPQHF. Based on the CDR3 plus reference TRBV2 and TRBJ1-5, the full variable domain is EPEVTQTPSHQVTQMGQEVILRCVPISNHLYFYWYRQILGQKVEFLVSFYNNEISEKSEIFDDQFSVERPDGSNFTLKIRSTKLEDSAMYFCASNYRGFNQPQHFGDGTRLSIL.

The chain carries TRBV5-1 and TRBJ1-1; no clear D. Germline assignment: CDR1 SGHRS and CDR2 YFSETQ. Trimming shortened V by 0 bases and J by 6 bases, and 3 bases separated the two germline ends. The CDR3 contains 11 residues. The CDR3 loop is CASSLGAEAFF. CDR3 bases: TGCGCCAGCAGCTTGGGTGCTGAAGCTTTCTTT.

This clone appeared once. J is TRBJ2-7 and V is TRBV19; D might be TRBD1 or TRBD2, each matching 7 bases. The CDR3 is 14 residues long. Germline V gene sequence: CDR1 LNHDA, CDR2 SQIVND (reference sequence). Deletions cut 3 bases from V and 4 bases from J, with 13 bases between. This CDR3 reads CASSMKQGGYEQYF. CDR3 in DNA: TGTGCCAGTAGTATGAAGCAGGGGGGGTACGAGCAGTACTTC.

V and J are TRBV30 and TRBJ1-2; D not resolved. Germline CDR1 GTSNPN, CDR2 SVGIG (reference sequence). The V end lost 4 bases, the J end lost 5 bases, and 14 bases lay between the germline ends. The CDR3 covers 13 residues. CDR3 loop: CAWKIPHLYGYTF. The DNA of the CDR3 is TGTGCCTGGAAGATCCCGCACCTTTATGGCTACACCTTC.

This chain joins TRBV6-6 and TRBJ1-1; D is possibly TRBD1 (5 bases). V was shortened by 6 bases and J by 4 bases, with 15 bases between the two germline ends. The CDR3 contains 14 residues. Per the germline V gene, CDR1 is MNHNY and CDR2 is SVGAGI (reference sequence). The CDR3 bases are TGTGCCAGCAGATCTCGGGAGGGGAGCACTGAAGCTTTCTTT. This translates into CASRSREGSTEAFF.

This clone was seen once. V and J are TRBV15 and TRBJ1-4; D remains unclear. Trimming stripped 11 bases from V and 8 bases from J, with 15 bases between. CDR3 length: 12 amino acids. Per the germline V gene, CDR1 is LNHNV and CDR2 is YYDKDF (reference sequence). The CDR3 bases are TGTGCCGCGCAGCGCGCGGGAGAAAAACTGTTTTTT. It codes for CAAQRAGEKLFF. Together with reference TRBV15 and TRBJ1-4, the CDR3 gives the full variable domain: DAMVIQNPRYQVTQFGKPVTLSCSQTLNHNVMYWYQQKSSQAPKLLFHYYDKDFNNEADTPDNFQSRRPNTSFCFLDIRSPGLGDTAMYLCAAQRAGEKLFFGSGTQLSVL.

The CDR3 nucleotides are TGTGCCAGCAGCCGAGCGGGGGACTCCTACAATGAGCAGTTCTTC. It is translated as CASSRAGDSYNEQFF. J is TRBJ2-1 and V is TRBV9, with 8 bases identical to TRBD2. This CDR3 contains 15 residues. Losses at the gene ends were 4 bases for V and 0 bases for J; bases not matched to a gene: 3. Germline V lookup: CDR1 SGDLS, CDR2 YYNGEE.

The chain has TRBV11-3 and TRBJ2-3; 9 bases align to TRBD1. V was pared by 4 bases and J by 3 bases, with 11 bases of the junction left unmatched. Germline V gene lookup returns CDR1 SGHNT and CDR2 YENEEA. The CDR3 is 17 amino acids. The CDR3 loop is CASSSHRGRRGTDTQYF. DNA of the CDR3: TGTGCCAGCAGCTCGCACAGGGGGCGAAGGGGAACAGATACGCAGTATTTT.

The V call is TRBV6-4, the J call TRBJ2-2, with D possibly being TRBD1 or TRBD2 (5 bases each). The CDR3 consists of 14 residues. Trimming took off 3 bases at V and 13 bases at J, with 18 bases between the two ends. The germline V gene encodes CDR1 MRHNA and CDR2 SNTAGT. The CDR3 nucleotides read TGTGCCAGCAGTGAGGGGCAGGCCCCGGGGAGGCTGTTTTTT. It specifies CASSEGQAPGRLFF.

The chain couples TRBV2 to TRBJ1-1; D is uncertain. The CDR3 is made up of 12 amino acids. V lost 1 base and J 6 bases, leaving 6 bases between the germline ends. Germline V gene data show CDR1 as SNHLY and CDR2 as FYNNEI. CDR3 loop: CASSEGRPEAFF. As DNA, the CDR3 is TGTGCCAGCAGTGAAGGGAGGCCTGAAGCTTTCTTT. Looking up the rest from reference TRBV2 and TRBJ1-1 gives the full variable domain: EPEVTQTPSHQVTQMGQEVILRCVPISNHLYFYWYRQILGQKVEFLVSFYNNEISEKSEIFDDQFSVERPDGSNFTLKIRSTKLEDSAMYFCASSEGRPEAFFGQGTRLTVV.

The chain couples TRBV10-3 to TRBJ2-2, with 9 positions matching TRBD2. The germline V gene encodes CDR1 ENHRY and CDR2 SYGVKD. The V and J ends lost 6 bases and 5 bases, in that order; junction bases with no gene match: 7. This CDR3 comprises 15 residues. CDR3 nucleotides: TGTGCCATCAGCCCGACTAGCGGCGGGACCGGGGAGCTGTTTTTT. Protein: CAISPTSGGTGELFF.

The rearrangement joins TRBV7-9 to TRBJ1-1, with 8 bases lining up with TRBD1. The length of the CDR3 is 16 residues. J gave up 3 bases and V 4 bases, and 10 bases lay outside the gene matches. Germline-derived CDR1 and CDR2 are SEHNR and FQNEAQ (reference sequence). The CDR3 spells CASSSSGGMVDTEAFF. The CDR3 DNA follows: TGTGCCAGCAGCTCCTCAGGGGGCATGGTGGACACTGAAGCTTTCTTT.

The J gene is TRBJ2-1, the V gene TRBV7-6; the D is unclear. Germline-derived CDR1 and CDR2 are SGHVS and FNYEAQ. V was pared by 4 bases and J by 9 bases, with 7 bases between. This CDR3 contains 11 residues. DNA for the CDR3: TGTGCCAGCAGCTACAACTTTGAGCAGTTCTTC. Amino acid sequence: CASSYNFEQFF.

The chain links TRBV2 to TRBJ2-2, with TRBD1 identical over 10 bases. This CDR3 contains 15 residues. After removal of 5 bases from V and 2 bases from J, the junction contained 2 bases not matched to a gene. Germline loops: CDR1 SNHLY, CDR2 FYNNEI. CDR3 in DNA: TGTGCCAGCAGTAGACAGGGGGCCAACACCGGGGAGCTGTTTTTT. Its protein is CASSRQGANTGELFF.